The present T cell receptor (beta chain) was sequenced within a study of cytomegalovirus exposure and HLA in healthy donors. Findings and limits, study-wide: Follow-up analysis found HLA locus-dependent TCR association rates, highest for DRB1 and lowest for HLA-C. Data from an earlier analysis indicated that most TCR beta V segments were productive either about 87% or about 30% of the time. Sequencing likely produced, as an artifact, a cluster of highly shared sequence variants.

As to this clone: Antigen: not known.

The PCR used 60 Vbeta and 13 Jbeta primers. Libraries were prepared by immunoSEQ multiplex PCR; TCRdb keeps only in-frame clonotypes and omits some of them. The table shows about 120,000 clones, with 65% to 90% occurring only once. Germline V gene data show CDR1 as SGDLS and CDR2 as YYNGEE. V was clipped by 0 bases and J by 9 bases; unmatched bases: 7. The CDR3 runs to 15 residues. This chain connects TRBV9 to TRBJ2-1, with TRBD2 identical over 9 bases. This receptor was obtained from a woman in her thirties or forties in good health and CMV-seronegative. Sequenced: PBMCs. CDR3 DNA sequence: TGTGCCAGCAGCGTAGTGGTAGCGGGAGTCAGTGAGCAGTTCTTC. Translated: CASSVVVAGVSEQFF.